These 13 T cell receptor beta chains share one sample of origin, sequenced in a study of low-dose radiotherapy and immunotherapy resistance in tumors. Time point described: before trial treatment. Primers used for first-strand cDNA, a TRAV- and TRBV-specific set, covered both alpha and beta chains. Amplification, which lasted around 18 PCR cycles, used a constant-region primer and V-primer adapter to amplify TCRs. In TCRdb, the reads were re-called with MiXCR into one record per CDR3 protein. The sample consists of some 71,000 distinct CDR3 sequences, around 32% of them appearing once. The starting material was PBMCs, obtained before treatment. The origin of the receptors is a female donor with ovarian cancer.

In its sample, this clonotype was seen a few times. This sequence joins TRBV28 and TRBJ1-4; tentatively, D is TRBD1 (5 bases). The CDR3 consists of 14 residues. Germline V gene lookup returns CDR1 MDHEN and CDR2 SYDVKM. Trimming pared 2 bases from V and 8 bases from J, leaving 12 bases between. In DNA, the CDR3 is TGTGCCAGCAGTTTAGGGGGGAAAGAGGAAAAACTGTTTTTT. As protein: CASSLGGKEEKLFF.

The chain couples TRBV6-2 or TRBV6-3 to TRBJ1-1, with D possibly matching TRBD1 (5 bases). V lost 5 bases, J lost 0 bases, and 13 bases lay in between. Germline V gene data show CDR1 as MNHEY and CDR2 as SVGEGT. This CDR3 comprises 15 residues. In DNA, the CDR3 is TGTGCCAGCAGTACCGGGGCGGGTATGAACACTGAAGCTTTCTTT. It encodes CASSTGAGMNTEAFF.

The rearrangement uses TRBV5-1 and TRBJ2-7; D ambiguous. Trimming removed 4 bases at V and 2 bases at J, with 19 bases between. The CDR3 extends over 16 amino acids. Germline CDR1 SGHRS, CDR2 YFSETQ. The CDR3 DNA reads TGCGCCAGCAGCCTCCGTACGTCAGGCTCGACCTACGAGCAGTACTTC. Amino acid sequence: CASSLRTSGSTYEQYF.

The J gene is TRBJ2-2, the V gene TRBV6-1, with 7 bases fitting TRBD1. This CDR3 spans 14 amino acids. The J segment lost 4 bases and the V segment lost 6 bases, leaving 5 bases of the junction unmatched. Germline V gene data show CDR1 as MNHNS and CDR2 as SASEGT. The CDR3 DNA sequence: TGTGCCAGCAGGACAACAGGGGTCACCGGGGAGCTGTTTTTT. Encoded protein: CASRTTGVTGELFF.

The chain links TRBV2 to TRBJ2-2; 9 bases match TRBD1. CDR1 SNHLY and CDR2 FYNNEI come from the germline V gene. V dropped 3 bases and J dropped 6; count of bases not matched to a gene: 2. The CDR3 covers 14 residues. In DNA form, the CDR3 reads TGTGCCAGCAGTGAGGACAGGGGTGCCGGGGAGCTGTTTTTT. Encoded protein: CASSEDRGAGELFF.

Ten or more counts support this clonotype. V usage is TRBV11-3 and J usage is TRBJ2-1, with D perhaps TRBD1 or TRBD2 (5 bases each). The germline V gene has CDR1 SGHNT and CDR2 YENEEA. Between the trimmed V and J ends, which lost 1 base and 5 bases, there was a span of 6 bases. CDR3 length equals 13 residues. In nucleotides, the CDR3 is TGTGCCAGCAGCTTAGTGGGGGACAATGAGCAGTTCTTC. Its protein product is CASSLVGDNEQFF. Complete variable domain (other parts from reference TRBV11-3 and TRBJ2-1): EAGVVQSPRYKIIEKKQPVAFWCNPISGHNTLYWYLQNLGQGPELLIRYENEEAVDDSQLPKDRFSAERLKGVDSTLKIQPAELGDSAVYLCASSLVGDNEQFFGPGTRLTVL.

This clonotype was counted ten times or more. This CDR3 reads CATSRMSGSSTDTQYF. The CDR3 DNA reads as TGTGCCACCAGCAGGATGAGCGGGTCTAGCACAGATACGCAGTATTTT. V gene TRBV15 combines with J gene TRBJ2-3; possible D gene TRBD2, 6 bases. Between the trimmed V and J ends, which lost 3 bases and 0 bases, there was a span of 13 bases. The CDR3 runs to 16 residues. The germline gives CDR1 LNHNV, CDR2 YYDKDF (reference sequence).

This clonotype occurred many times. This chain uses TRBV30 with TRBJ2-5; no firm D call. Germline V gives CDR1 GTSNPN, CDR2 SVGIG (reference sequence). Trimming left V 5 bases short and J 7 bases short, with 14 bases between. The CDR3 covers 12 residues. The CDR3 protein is CAWLAAIGTQYF. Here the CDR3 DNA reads TGTGCCTGGCTCGCGGCTATCGGGACCCAGTACTTC. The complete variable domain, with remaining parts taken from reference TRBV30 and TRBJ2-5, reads SQTIHQWPATLVQPVGSPLSLECTVEGTSNPNLYWYRQAAGRGLQLLFYSVGIGQISSEVPQNLSASRPQDRQFILSSKKLLLSDSGFYLCAWLAAIGTQYFGPGTRLLVL.

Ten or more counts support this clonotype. The CDR3 reads CAWQGTDSNQPQHF. In DNA, the CDR3 is TGTGCCTGGCAAGGGACAGATAGCAATCAGCCCCAGCATTTT. J is TRBJ1-5 and V is TRBV30; the match to TRBD1 covers 7 bases. The V and J ends lost 5 bases and 0 bases, in that order; junction bases with no gene match: 4. Germline V gene data show CDR1 as GTSNPN and CDR2 as SVGIG (reference sequence). There are 14 residues in the CDR3.

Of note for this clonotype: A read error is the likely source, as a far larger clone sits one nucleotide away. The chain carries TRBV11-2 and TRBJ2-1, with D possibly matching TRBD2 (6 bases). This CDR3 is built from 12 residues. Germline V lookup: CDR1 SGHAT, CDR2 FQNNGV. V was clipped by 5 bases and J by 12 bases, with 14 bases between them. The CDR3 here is CASSPTRRGQFF. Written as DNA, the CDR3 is TGTGCCAGCAGCCCTACAAGGAGGGGGCAGTTCTTC.

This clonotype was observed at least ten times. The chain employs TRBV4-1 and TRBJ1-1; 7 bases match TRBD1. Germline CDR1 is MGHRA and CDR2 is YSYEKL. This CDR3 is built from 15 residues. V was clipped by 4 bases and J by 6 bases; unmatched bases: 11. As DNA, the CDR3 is TGCGCCAGCAGCCGAGAAGCCAGGGGGAGATCTGAAGCTTTCTTT. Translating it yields CASSREARGRSEAFF.

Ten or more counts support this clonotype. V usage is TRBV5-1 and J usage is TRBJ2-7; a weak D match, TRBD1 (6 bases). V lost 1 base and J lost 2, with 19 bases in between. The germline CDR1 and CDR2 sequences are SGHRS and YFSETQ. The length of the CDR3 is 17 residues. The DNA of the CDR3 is TGCGCCAGCAGCTTGTTAGCCACAGGGAATTACCCCTACGAGCAGTACTTC. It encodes CASSLLATGNYPYEQYF. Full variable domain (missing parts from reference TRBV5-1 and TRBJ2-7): KAGVTQTPRYLIKTRGQQVTLSCSPISGHRSVSWYQQTPGQGLQFLFEYFSETQRNKGNFPGRFSGRQFSNSRSEMNVSTLELGDSALYLCASSLLATGNYPYEQYFGPGTRLTVT.

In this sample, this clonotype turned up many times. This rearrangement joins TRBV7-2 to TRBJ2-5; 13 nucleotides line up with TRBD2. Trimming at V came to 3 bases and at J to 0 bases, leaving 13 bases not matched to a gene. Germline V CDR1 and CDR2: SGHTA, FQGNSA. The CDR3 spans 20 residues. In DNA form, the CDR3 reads TGTGCCAGCAGCTTTAGCCAGGGACTAGCGGGACGCGGAGACCAAGAGACCCAGTACTTC. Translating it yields CASSFSQGLAGRGDQETQYF. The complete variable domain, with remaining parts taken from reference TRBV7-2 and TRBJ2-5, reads GAGVSQSPSNKVTEKGKDVELRCDPISGHTALYWYRQSLGQGLEFLIYFQGNSAPDKSGLPSDRFSAERTGGSVSTLTIQRTQQEDSAVYLCASSFSQGLAGRGDQETQYFGPGTRLLVL.